This entry is about one T cell receptor beta chain. Data came from immunoSEQ multiplex PCR; TCRdb stores just in-frame clones and leaves some out. Of 30,000 to 40,000 clones listed, over 60% are singletons. The entry originates in a study of memory CD4+ T cells and cytomegalovirus serostatus. The sort gate was single viable CD3+CD4+CD8-CD45RO+ cells for memory CD4+ T cells. The CDR3 runs 14 residues. Germline CDR1 reads MGHRA; CDR2 reads YSYEKL. V dropped 4 bases and J dropped 0 bases, with 10 bases sitting between them. The clonotype originates from an adult in good health and CMV-seronegative. Sequenced: memory CD4+ T cells from blood. The V call is TRBV4-1, the J call TRBJ2-7; the D gene is possibly TRBD1 (6 bases). CDR3 sequence: CASSRTGSSYEQYF. The CDR3 DNA follows: TGCGCCAGCAGCCGAACAGGGTCCTCCTACGAGCAGTACTTC.